The subject of this entry is one T cell receptor (beta chain). The antigen remains undetermined. The libraries were made with immunoSEQ version 4 in survey mode. TCRdb's table, derived via immunoSEQ multiplex PCR, lists solely in-frame clones and lacks some. The profile shows about 28,000 clones, roughly four fifths of them singletons. The stimulus was lysate of CMV-infected fibroblasts, about 11 ug/mL. Memory cells lacking CD40L and CD69 with high CD45RO were sorted. This CDR3 has 15 amino acids. These data come from a study of persistence of HIV-infected CD4 T cells. Findings and caveats of the study: TCR analyses could not target the rare provirus-carrying CMV-responding cells.

The sequenced sample was CD4+ T cells sorted from PBMCs after roughly 18-hour stimulation, obtained from a patient who received antiretroviral therapy. This clonotype was sampled from an adult man with HIV who was CMV-seropositive. The chain is built from TRBV12-2 and TRBJ2-7; the table calls TRBD1, which could not be checked here. TRBV12-2 is termed a pseudogene. The CDR3 nucleotides read TGTGCAAGTTGGGACAGGCTACCCAAATTCTACGAGCAGTACTTC. Amino acids: CASWDRLPKFYEQYF.